A single sample gave rise to the 19 T cell receptor beta chains below, sequenced in a study of T-cell memory formation after mild COVID-19 (dated by TCRdb to about 2021). Library prep was done by 5' RACE. The sequencer listed for this sample is Illumina NovaSeq 6000. In-frame beta chains were kept once TCRdb had trimmed the public reads at Q25 with fastp and called clones with MiXCR. All rows with the same CDR3 protein become a single entry with the most common DNA and genes. This sample gives 300,000 to 400,000 distinct CDR3 sequences in total; 13% of them show up just once. The ten largest clones take up over 20% of the sample. The specimen sequenced was PBMCs or a T cell subset sorted from them (not recorded which). These receptors all come from a man aged 18 to 29 who had mild COVID-19 (a few samples of this study predate the infection). The sample titles of this study are shuffled in the database, so cell type and time point are left out; the donor was told from shared clones.

The chain has TRBV6-5 and TRBJ1-2; D not certain. Germline V gene lookup returns CDR1 MNHEY and CDR2 SVGAGI. CDR3 size: 13 residues. The ends were cut back, 5 bases at V and 2 bases at J, with 9 bases in the middle. In nucleotides, the CDR3 is TGTGCCAGCAGTCCGACATTGAACTATGGCTACACCTTC. It encodes CASSPTLNYGYTF.

This clonotype appeared a few times. The CDR3 is CASSLRAGLGETQYF. DNA for the CDR3: TGTGCCAGCAGCCTCCGGGCGGGACTAGGAGAGACCCAGTACTTC. This chain connects TRBV6-4 to TRBJ2-5; TRBD2 matches at 8 bases. The germline V gene encodes CDR1 MRHNA and CDR2 SNTAGT. This CDR3 has 15 residues. V shed 6 bases and J 4 bases; nucleotides not matched to a gene: 10.

The V and J genes are TRBV7-9 and TRBJ2-6; D perhaps matches TRBD1 (6 bases). The CDR3 contains 15 residues. V gave up 5 bases and J gave up 1 base, with 9 bases separating them. Germline CDR1 reads SEHNR; CDR2 reads FQNEAQ (reference sequence). The CDR3 loop is CASSPGQSGANVLTF. In nucleotides, the CDR3 is TGTGCCAGCAGCCCCGGACAGTCTGGGGCCAACGTCCTGACTTTC.

This clonotype was recorded at least ten times. V and J are TRBV2 and TRBJ2-5; 15 nucleotides align to TRBD2. The CDR3 runs 16 residues. After removal of 11 bases from V and 4 bases from J, the junction contained 11 bases not matched to a gene. Per germline, CDR1 SNHLY and CDR2 FYNNEI. CDR3 in amino acids: CASRGTSGGRRETQYF. The CDR3 bases are TGTGCCTCACGCGGGACTAGCGGGGGGCGACGAGAGACCCAGTACTTC.

The V call is TRBV19, the J call TRBJ2-3, with D perhaps TRBD2 (6 bases). V lost 6 bases and J 2 bases, leaving 12 bases between the germline ends. The V gene's germline CDR1 is LNHDA and CDR2 SQIVND (reference sequence). The CDR3 covers 14 residues. The CDR3 region has the DNA TGTGCCAGTAGCCGGGGGTCGGTCACAGATACGCAGTATTTT. Translation gives CASSRGSVTDTQYF. The full variable domain, with the rest looked up from reference TRBV19 and TRBJ2-3, is DGGITQSPKYLFRKEGQNVTLSCEQNLNHDAMYWYRQDPGQGLRLIYYSQIVNDFQKGDIAEGYSVSREKKESFPLTVTSAQKNPTAFYLCASSRGSVTDTQYFGPGTRLTVL.

This clonotype has just a few counts. This chain connects TRBV7-9 to TRBJ2-1, with D unresolved. The CDR3 sequence is 11 residues long. Germline assignment: CDR1 SEHNR and CDR2 FQNEAQ (reference sequence). Trimming cost V 4 bases and J 10 bases, with 8 bases left between them. The CDR3, as DNA: TGTGCCAGCAGCTCTGATGGGGAGCAGTTCTTC. Protein sequence: CASSSDGEQFF.

The chain recombines TRBV7-8 with TRBJ2-5, with a possible D match to TRBD2 (5 bases). CDR3 size: 15 residues. The germline CDR1 and CDR2 sequences are SGHVS and FQNEAQ. Trimming stripped 1 base from V and 5 bases from J, with 14 bases between. The CDR3 loop reads CASSLGSEGKETQYF. The CDR3 DNA is TGTGCCAGCAGCTTAGGATCAGAGGGAAAGGAGACCCAGTACTTC.

The table lists this clonotype with a few counts. This chain uses TRBV3-1 with TRBJ2-1; D call uncertain. Trimming took off 1 base at V and 10 bases at J, with 8 bases between the two ends. Germline V gives CDR1 LGHDT, CDR2 YNNKEL (reference sequence). The CDR3 has 12 amino acids. CDR3 in amino acids: CASSQGYGEQFF. The CDR3, as DNA: TGTGCCAGCAGCCAAGGCTACGGGGAGCAGTTCTTC.

This clonotype has a handful of counts. J is TRBJ2-2 and V is TRBV5-6, with 8 bases identical to TRBD1. With 5 bases clipped from V and 6 bases from J, the junction kept 9 bases outside the gene matches. Germline CDR1 SGHDT, CDR2 YYEEEE. The CDR3 length is 15 residues. This chain's CDR3 is CASRPGGPMAGELFF. The DNA of the CDR3 is TGTGCCAGCAGACCAGGGGGCCCTATGGCCGGGGAGCTGTTTTTT. Full variable domain (rest looked up from reference TRBV5-6 and TRBJ2-2): DAGVTQSPTHLIKTRGQQVTLRCSPKSGHDTVSWYQQALGQGPQFIFQYYEEEERQRGNFPDRFSGHQFPNYSSELNVNALLLGDSALYLCASRPGGPMAGELFFGEGSRLTVL.

This clonotype is a singleton in its sample. The V gene is TRBV12-3 or TRBV12-4, the J gene TRBJ1-1, with 9 bases identical to TRBD1. The length of the CDR3 is 16 residues. V shed 3 bases, J shed 2 bases, and the junction held 7 bases outside the gene matches. In DNA form, the CDR3 reads TGTGCCAGCAGTTTTGGACAGGGGATGGGAAACACTGAAGCTTTCTTT. This codes for CASSFGQGMGNTEAFF.

There are many counts of this clonotype. This chain links TRBV6-6 with TRBJ1-1, with D possibly being TRBD1 (6 bases). Trimming removed 7 bases from V and 11 bases from J, with 11 bases in between. The CDR3 covers 10 residues. Looked up from germline, CDR1 is MNHNY and CDR2 is SVGAGI (reference sequence). In DNA, the CDR3 is TGTGCCAGCACTCAGGGGTGGGCTTTCTTT. It is translated as CASTQGWAFF.

This chain uses TRBV15 with TRBJ2-1; no firm D call. Germline assignment: CDR1 LNHNV and CDR2 YYDKDF (reference sequence). The CDR3 spans 13 residues. V dropped 0 bases and J dropped 7 bases, with 7 bases sitting between them. This CDR3 is CATSRDSANEQFF. CDR3 in DNA: TGTGCCACCAGCAGAGACTCAGCTAATGAGCAGTTCTTC.

This clonotype was seen more than once but under ten times. This chain uses TRBV5-8 with TRBJ2-5, with 9 bases aligning to TRBD2. This CDR3 is 16 amino acids long. V was pared by 1 base and J by 2 bases, with 6 bases of the junction left unmatched. CDR1 is SGHTS, CDR2 YDEGEE, per germline. In DNA form, the CDR3 reads TGTGCCAGCAGCTTGAAAACTAGCGGGTGGCAAGAGACCCAGTACTTC. This sequence encodes CASSLKTSGWQETQYF.

This chain joins TRBV12-3 or TRBV12-4 and TRBJ1-2, with 10 nucleotides matching TRBD1. The junction had 7 bases not matched to a gene; V was cut back by 8 bases and J by 4 bases. The CDR3 is 14 residues long. CDR3 in amino acids: CASHPGQGPYGYTF. The CDR3 nucleotides read TGTGCCAGCCATCCGGGACAGGGGCCCTATGGCTACACCTTC.

The table lists this clonotype with a few counts. The chain combines TRBV6-6 with TRBJ2-4; TRBD1 matches 11 bases. The CDR3 covers 17 residues. Trimming took 4 bases from V and 0 from J; bases not matched to a gene: 5. Germline loops: CDR1 MNHNY, CDR2 SVGAGI (reference sequence). The CDR3 reads CASSSGQGVRAKNIQYF. The CDR3 DNA follows: TGTGCCAGCAGTTCGGGACAGGGGGTTCGAGCCAAAAACATTCAGTACTTC.

In its sample, this clonotype was seen a few times. The chain carries TRBV5-1 and TRBJ2-1, with a weak D call TRBD2 (6 bases). V gave up 4 bases and J gave up 8 bases, with 16 bases separating them. Germline V gene sequence: CDR1 SGHRS, CDR2 YFSETQ. The CDR3 spans 14 residues. In DNA, the CDR3 is TGCGCCAGCAGCCCCCGGGACTTAGGCGATGAGCAGTTCTTC. Translated: CASSPRDLGDEQFF.

This chain uses TRBV20-1 with TRBJ1-2, with a possible D match to TRBD1 (6 bases). The CDR3 spans 14 residues. The V gene's germline CDR1 is DFQATT and CDR2 SNEGSKA (reference sequence). Trimming removed 4 bases from V and 8 bases from J, with 20 bases in between. CDR3 protein: CSAKGGPITGGYTF. The CDR3 nucleotides read TGCAGTGCTAAAGGGGGACCTATAACGGGGGGCTACACCTTC.

J is TRBJ1-3 and V is TRBV7-2; 8 bases map to TRBD1. The CDR3 is 19 residues long. J was trimmed by 0 bases and V by 5 bases; bases with no gene match: 15. Germline lookup yields CDR1 SGHTA and CDR2 FQGNSA. The CDR3 sequence: CASSLIRTGPKISGNTIYF. CDR3 coding DNA: TGTGCCAGCAGCCTTATAAGGACAGGGCCTAAAATCTCTGGAAACACCATATATTTT.

In its sample, this clonotype was seen a few times. This chain joins TRBV7-9 and TRBJ2-7; 9 bases are a match to TRBD1. V was clipped by 7 bases and J by 2 bases; unmatched bases: 9. Germline CDR1 is SEHNR and CDR2 is FQNEAQ (reference sequence). The CDR3 is 15 amino acids. In DNA, the CDR3 is TGTGCCAGCAATGGTCCCGGGACAGGGACCTACGAGCAGTACTTC. Encoded protein: CASNGPGTGTYEQYF.